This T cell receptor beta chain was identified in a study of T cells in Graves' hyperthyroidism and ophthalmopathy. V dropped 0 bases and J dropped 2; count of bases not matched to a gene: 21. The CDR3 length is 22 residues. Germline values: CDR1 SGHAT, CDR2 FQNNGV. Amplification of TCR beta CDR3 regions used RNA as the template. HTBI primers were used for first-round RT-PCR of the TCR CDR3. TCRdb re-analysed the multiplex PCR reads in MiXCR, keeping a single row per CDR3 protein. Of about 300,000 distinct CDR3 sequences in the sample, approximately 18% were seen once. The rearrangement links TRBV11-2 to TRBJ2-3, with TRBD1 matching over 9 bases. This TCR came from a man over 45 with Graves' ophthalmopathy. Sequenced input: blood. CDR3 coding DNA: TGTGCCAGCAGCTTAGAACAGGGGGCAGGGATGACCCTGGACTTGAACACAGATACGCAGTATTTT. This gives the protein CASSLEQGAGMTLDLNTDTQYF.